The following is a T cell receptor beta chain sequence with its context. The repertoire was sequenced with immunoSEQ multiplex PCR; TCRdb's copy has only in-frame clones and lacks some. The table includes around 34,000 clones, 85% to 90% detected once. The sample originates from a study of T cell changes during pregnancy in multiple sclerosis. Looked up from germline, CDR1 is LGHNA and CDR2 is YSLEER. CDR3 length: 15 residues. V lost 0 bases to trimming and J lost 6 bases, with 14 bases between them. The origin of this receptor is a female donor with multiple sclerosis, enrolled in a pregnancy study. This chain links TRBV4-3 with TRBJ1-1; a weak D match, TRBD1 (6 bases). The sample was CD8+ T cells from peripheral blood mononuclear cells, taken after pregnancy. The CDR3 DNA sequence: TGCGCCAGCAGCCAAGATCGTGGGGGCGTAGCTGAAGCTTTCTTT. Encoded protein: CASSQDRGGVAEAFF.